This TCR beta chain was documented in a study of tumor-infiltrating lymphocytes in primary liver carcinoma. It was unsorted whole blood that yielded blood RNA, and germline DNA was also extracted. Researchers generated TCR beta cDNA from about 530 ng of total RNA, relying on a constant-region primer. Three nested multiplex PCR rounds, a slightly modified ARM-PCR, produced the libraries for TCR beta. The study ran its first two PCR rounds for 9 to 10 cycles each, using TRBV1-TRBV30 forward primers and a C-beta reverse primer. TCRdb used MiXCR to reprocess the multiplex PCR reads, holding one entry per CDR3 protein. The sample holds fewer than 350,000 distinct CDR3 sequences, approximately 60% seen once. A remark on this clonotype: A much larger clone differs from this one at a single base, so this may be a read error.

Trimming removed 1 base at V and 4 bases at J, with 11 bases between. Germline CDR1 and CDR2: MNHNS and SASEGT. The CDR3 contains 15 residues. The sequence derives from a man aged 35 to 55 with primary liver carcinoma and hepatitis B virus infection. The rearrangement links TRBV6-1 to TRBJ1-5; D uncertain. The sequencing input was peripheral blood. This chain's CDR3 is CASSEGNRWNQPQHF. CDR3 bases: TGTGCCAGCAGTGAAGGGAACAGATGGAATCAGCCCCAGCATTTT.